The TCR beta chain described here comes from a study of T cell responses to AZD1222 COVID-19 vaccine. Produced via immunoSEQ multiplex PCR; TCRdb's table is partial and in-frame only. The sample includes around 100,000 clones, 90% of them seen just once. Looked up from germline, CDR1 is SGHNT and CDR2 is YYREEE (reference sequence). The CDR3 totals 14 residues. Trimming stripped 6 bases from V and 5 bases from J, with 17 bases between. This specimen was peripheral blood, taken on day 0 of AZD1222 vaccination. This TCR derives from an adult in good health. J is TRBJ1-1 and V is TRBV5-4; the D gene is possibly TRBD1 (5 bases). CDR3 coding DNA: TGTGCCAGCATCGCAGACAGCGGAGGGACTGAAGCTTTCTTT. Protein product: CASIADSGGTEAFF.